The 10 T cell receptor beta chains below come from one sample, sequenced in a study of technical replicates of blood from several donors. Libraries were prepared by immunoSEQ multiplex PCR; TCRdb keeps only in-frame clonotypes and omits some of them. The repertoire consists of around 80,000 clones, with 75% to 90% occurring once and the leading ten covering approximately 0.41%. The sequencing input was T cells isolated from PBMCs. Receptors originate from a human donor in good health.

This clone has just one count. This rearrangement joins TRBV19 to TRBJ2-1; unclear D gene. Germline CDR1 is LNHDA and CDR2 is SQIVND (reference sequence). The germline V and J ends were trimmed by 6 bases and 0 bases, with 12 bases remaining between them. This CDR3 has 15 residues. CDR3 protein: CASSPRLSSYNEQFF. Here the CDR3 DNA reads TGTGCCAGTAGCCCGCGACTGTCCTCCTACAATGAGCAGTTCTTC.

The chain's CDR3 is CASSPSTGAYEQYF. CDR3 coding DNA: TGTGCCAGCAGCCCATCGACAGGGGCCTACGAGCAGTACTTC. This chain connects TRBV7-2 to TRBJ2-7; 8 bases agree with TRBD1. The trim removed 5 bases at V and 2 bases at J, leaving 5 bases unmatched. CDR1 and CDR2 (germline): SGHTA, FQGNSA. There are 14 residues in the CDR3. The full variable domain, rest sourced from reference TRBV7-2 and TRBJ2-7, is GAGVSQSPSNKVTEKGKDVELRCDPISGHTALYWYRQSLGQGLEFLIYFQGNSAPDKSGLPSDRFSAERTGGSVSTLTIQRTQQEDSAVYLCASSPSTGAYEQYFGPGTRLTVT.

The J gene is TRBJ1-2, the V gene TRBV9; a possible D gene is TRBD1 (5 bases). Per germline, CDR1 SGDLS and CDR2 YYNGEE. Deletions cut 5 bases from V and 2 bases from J, with 13 bases between. The CDR3 is made up of 14 amino acids. The CDR3 spells CASSVGGGNYGYTF. The CDR3, as DNA: TGTGCCAGCAGTGTCGGGGGAGGGAACTATGGCTACACCTTC.

This clone was counted once. The chain uses TRBV7-9 and TRBJ1-5, with a weak D call TRBD1 (5 bases). The V and J ends lost 4 bases and 3 bases respectively, with 13 bases between them. This CDR3 has 15 residues. Looked up from germline, CDR1 is SEHNR and CDR2 is FQNEAQ (reference sequence). DNA of the CDR3: TGTGCCAGCAGCTCAGAGGACATCCTCAATCAGCCCCAGCATTTT. As protein: CASSSEDILNQPQHF.

This sequence joins TRBV27 and TRBJ2-7; D gene ambiguous. The CDR3 loop spans 13 amino acids. The germline gives CDR1 MNHEY, CDR2 SMNVEV (reference sequence). Between the trimmed V and J ends, which lost 2 bases and 3 bases, there was a span of 8 bases. The CDR3 DNA sequence: TGTGCCAGCAGTTTAGTGGCTAGCTACGAGCAGTACTTC. Translated, it gives CASSLVASYEQYF.

The genes are TRBV14 and TRBJ2-5; 9 positions match TRBD1. In germline, CDR1 is SGHDN, CDR2 FVKESK. The V segment lost 7 bases and the J segment 5 bases; nucleotides outside the gene matches: 11. The CDR3 consists of 15 residues. This chain's CDR3 is CASKSGTGLWETQYF. In DNA form, the CDR3 reads TGTGCCAGCAAATCCGGGACAGGGTTGTGGGAGACCCAGTACTTC.

There are a few counts of this clone. The V and J genes are TRBV28 and TRBJ2-7, with 8 bases lining up with TRBD2. Germline-derived CDR1 and CDR2 are MDHEN and SYDVKM. This CDR3 region has 15 residues. With V trimmed by 3 bases and J by 2 bases, 6 bases remained unmatched. This chain's CDR3 is CASSLGLAGTYEQYF. The CDR3 bases are TGTGCCAGCAGTTTGGGGCTAGCGGGTACCTACGAGCAGTACTTC.

The CDR3 DNA is TGCGCCAGCAGCAATCTACCCGGGACTAGCGGCTACGAGCAGTACTTC. The encoded protein is CASSNLPGTSGYEQYF. The chain recombines TRBV5-1 with TRBJ2-7; 11 bases align to TRBD2. The length of the CDR3 is 16 residues. Germline V CDR1 and CDR2: SGHRS, YFSETQ. Trimming at V came to 4 bases and at J to 3 bases, leaving 9 bases not matched to a gene.

The rearrangement uses TRBV10-3 and TRBJ2-3; the match to TRBD1 covers 7 bases. V was pared by 8 bases and J by 7 bases, with 12 bases of the junction left unmatched. Germline CDR1 and CDR2: ENHRY and SYGVKD. This CDR3 comprises 14 residues. The DNA of the CDR3 is TGTGCCATCTCCCGGGACAGCCCTTCCAATACGCAGTATTTT. Its translation is CAISRDSPSNTQYF.

The chain is built from TRBV19 and TRBJ2-2, with a weak D call TRBD1 (5 bases). Germline V gene sequence: CDR1 LNHDA, CDR2 SQIVND (reference sequence). This CDR3 has 15 amino acids. The germline V and J ends were trimmed by 8 bases and 1 base, with 14 bases remaining between them. The CDR3 loop reads CASAPLTGNTGELFF. CDR3 DNA sequence: TGTGCCAGTGCCCCTTTAACAGGGAACACCGGGGAGCTGTTTTTT. Filled out from reference TRBV19 and TRBJ2-2, the complete variable domain reads DGGITQSPKYLFRKEGQNVTLSCEQNLNHDAMYWYRQDPGQGLRLIYYSQIVNDFQKGDIAEGYSVSREKKESFPLTVTSAQKNPTAFYLCASAPLTGNTGELFFGEGSRLTVL.